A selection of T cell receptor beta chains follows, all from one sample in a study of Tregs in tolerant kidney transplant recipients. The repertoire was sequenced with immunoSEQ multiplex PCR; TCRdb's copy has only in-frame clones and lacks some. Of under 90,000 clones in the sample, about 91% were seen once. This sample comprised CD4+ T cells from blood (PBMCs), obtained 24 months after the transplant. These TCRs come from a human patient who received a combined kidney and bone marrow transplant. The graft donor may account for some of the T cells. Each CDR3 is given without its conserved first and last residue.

CDR3aa: ASSQISGEDNEQF; v_gene: TRBV6-6; j_gene: TRBJ2-1
CDR3aa: AGGLANTGELF; v_gene: TRBV30; j_gene: TRBJ2-2
CDR3aa: ASSLETGGPYNSPLH; v_gene: TRBV7-9; j_gene: TRBJ1-6
CDR3aa: ASSSQQGVQETQY; v_gene: TRBV5-1; j_gene: TRBJ2-5
CDR3aa: ASSPGQVNTEAF; v_gene: TRBV7-6; j_gene: TRBJ1-1
CDR3aa: ASSLPTGGRGQETQY; v_gene: TRBV23-1; j_gene: TRBJ2-5
CDR3aa: ASSQLGQGQNEKLF; v_gene: TRBV4-2; j_gene: TRBJ1-4
CDR3aa: AGRDSNDQPQH; v_gene: TRBV6-1; j_gene: TRBJ1-5
CDR3aa: ASSRTGGVQPQH; v_gene: TRBV19; j_gene: TRBJ1-5
CDR3aa: AWGDRDYGYT; v_gene: TRBV30; j_gene: TRBJ1-2
CDR3aa: ASSLEKGAPLSVLT; v_gene: TRBV5-8; j_gene: TRBJ2-6
CDR3aa: ASSHGQGLGDTEAF; v_gene: TRBV7-9; j_gene: TRBJ1-1
CDR3aa: ASSPVPGELF; v_gene: TRBV5-1; j_gene: TRBJ2-2
CDR3aa: ASSPPGQGNYGYT; v_gene: TRBV18; j_gene: TRBJ1-2
CDR3aa: ASRSPRGGEQY; v_gene: TRBV6-1; j_gene: TRBJ2-7
CDR3aa: ASRRQGRYEQY; v_gene: TRBV6-5; j_gene: TRBJ2-7
CDR3aa: AWRTGANYGYT; v_gene: TRBV30; j_gene: TRBJ1-2
CDR3aa: AIQKGAGDIQY; v_gene: TRBV10-3; j_gene: TRBJ2-4
CDR3aa: ASSYVSGGRKLF; v_gene: TRBV6-5; j_gene: TRBJ1-4
CDR3aa: AISRQGNTEAF; v_gene: TRBV10-3; j_gene: TRBJ1-1
CDR3aa: ASSFSGGGETQY; v_gene: TRBV7-2; j_gene: TRBJ2-5
CDR3aa: ASSVDQGGAYNEQF; v_gene: TRBV9; j_gene: TRBJ2-1
CDR3aa: ASSPGTGSTQY; v_gene: TRBV27; j_gene: TRBJ2-3
CDR3aa: SVEFPGGVGEKLF; v_gene: TRBV29-1; j_gene: TRBJ1-4
CDR3aa: AISEASGRAFRTGELF; v_gene: TRBV10-3; j_gene: TRBJ2-2
CDR3aa: ASLDIGGAETQY; v_gene: TRBV5-4; j_gene: TRBJ2-5
CDR3aa: ATSRDFGGHFETQY; v_gene: TRBV15; j_gene: TRBJ2-5
CDR3aa: ASRSSYNSPLH; v_gene: TRBV5-1; j_gene: TRBJ1-6
CDR3aa: ASSYDRTNEKLF; v_gene: TRBV6-5; j_gene: TRBJ1-4
CDR3aa: ASSFIAGGSTDTQY; v_gene: TRBV11-3; j_gene: TRBJ2-3
CDR3aa: ASSLEQQANTGELF; v_gene: TRBV5-1; j_gene: TRBJ2-2
CDR3aa: AIRGGGVADTEAF; v_gene: TRBV10-3; j_gene: TRBJ1-1
CDR3aa: ASSPATTYEQY; v_gene: TRBV18; j_gene: TRBJ2-7
CDR3aa: ASRMGQVSDTQY; v_gene: TRBV6-5; j_gene: TRBJ2-3
CDR3aa: ASSPGTGGDVYEQY; v_gene: TRBV25-1; j_gene: TRBJ2-7
CDR3aa: ASSSQRLRGKGGELF; v_gene: TRBV5-5; j_gene: TRBJ2-2
CDR3aa: ASSSRAGGVTDTQY; v_gene: TRBV7-2; j_gene: TRBJ2-3
CDR3aa: ASGLGSGTTLY; v_gene: TRBV12-5; j_gene: TRBJ2-3
CDR3aa: ATSRRNPGQPNEKLF; v_gene: TRBV15; j_gene: TRBJ1-4
CDR3aa: ASRRRTSYNEQF; v_gene: TRBV6-5; j_gene: TRBJ2-1
CDR3aa: ASNPTGDNSPLH; v_gene: TRBV28; j_gene: TRBJ1-6
CDR3aa: ASSLTGDRAYNEQF; v_gene: TRBV28; j_gene: TRBJ2-1
CDR3aa: ASSSRDRALTSTDTQY; v_gene: TRBV4-1; j_gene: TRBJ2-3
CDR3aa: ASSLRVPGYYGYT; v_gene: TRBV7-2; j_gene: TRBJ1-2
CDR3aa: ASSFQRALGETQY; v_gene: TRBV5-1; j_gene: TRBJ2-5
CDR3aa: ASSQDRRRVNTEAF; v_gene: TRBV4-3; j_gene: TRBJ1-1
CDR3aa: ASSRDRKNYGYT; v_gene: TRBV19; j_gene: TRBJ1-2